This entry is about one TCR beta chain. Its antigen is still unknown. This specimen comes from a study of early T cells in non-severe SARS-CoV-2 infection. Study summary: Whole-blood bulk RNA, unsorted, was sequenced, and chains were unpaired.

Unique molecular identifiers tagged individual cDNA molecules. A single record per CDR3 protein comes from TCRdb applying MiXCR to the 5' RACE reads. The sample holds some 120,000 distinct CDR3 sequences; about 15% are singletons and the top ten take just over 20%. Whole-study findings and limits: Clonotype matching in VDJdb favored anti-spike CD8 responses and did not capture private and CD4 specificities.

CDR3 length: 18 amino acids. Germline V gene sequence: CDR1 MGHRA, CDR2 YSYEKL. V lost 0 bases to trimming and J lost 10 bases, with 24 bases between them. Sequenced input: whole blood. The TCR was taken from an adult who was a healthcare worker with PCR-confirmed SARS-CoV-2 infection or an uninfected control (not recorded which). This chain links TRBV4-1 with TRBJ1-4; possibly TRBD1 for D (5 bases). The CDR3 protein is CASSQDGDGRGGTGKLFF. In nucleotides, the CDR3 is TGCGCCAGCAGCCAAGATGGGGACGGTCGAGGAGGGACTGGAAAACTGTTTTTT.